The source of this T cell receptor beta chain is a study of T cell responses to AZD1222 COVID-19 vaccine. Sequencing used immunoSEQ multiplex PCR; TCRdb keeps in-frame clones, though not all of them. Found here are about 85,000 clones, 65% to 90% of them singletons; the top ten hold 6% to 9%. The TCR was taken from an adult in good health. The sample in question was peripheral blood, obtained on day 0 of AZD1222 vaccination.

The CDR3 reads CASSYDRQNYGYTF. For the CDR3, the DNA is TGTGCCAGCAGTTACGACAGGCAAAACTATGGCTACACCTTC. This rearrangement joins TRBV6-2 or TRBV6-3 to TRBJ1-2; weak D call: TRBD1 (6 bases). V lost 2 bases and J 2 bases, leaving 9 bases between the germline ends. The CDR3 length is 14 residues. Germline assignment: CDR1 MNHEY and CDR2 SVGEGT.